These T cell receptor beta chains were read from a single sample in a study of blood T cell repertoires in COVID-19. TCRdb's copy holds only in-frame clones and misses some; the assay was immunoSEQ multiplex PCR. The top ten hold 1.9% of the sample, which has roughly 100,000 clones, 92% seen once. Sequenced sample: peripheral blood. These TCRs come from a woman aged 45-65 years with COVID-19, enrolled during active disease. The CDR3 runs from the conserved cysteine through the conserved F or W. The D gene is left open where the match is weak.

v_call	j_call	d_call	cdr3_aa
TRBV12-5	TRBJ2-3	NA	CASGLRSPGTDTQYF
TRBV10-3	TRBJ1-2	NA	CAISDRRTANYGYTF
TRBV5-6	TRBJ2-5	TRBD1	CASSLVAGGSKTQYF
TRBV21-1	TRBJ1-2	NA	CASSRRDSYGYTF
TRBV7-9	TRBJ1-1	TRBD1	CASSLGTGDIEAFF
TRBV19	TRBJ1-6	NA	CASSTGRLNNSPLHF
TRBV30	TRBJ1-1	NA	CAWNPPGGVTEAFF
TRBV4-3	TRBJ1-2	NA	CASSQDSDWGYTF
TRBV12-3/TRBV12-4	TRBJ2-1	NA	CASSSTALGQFF
TRBV12-2	TRBJ2-3	NA	CASRFSGGTDTQYF
TRBV6-5	TRBJ2-1	NA	CASSLQGTYNEQFF
TRBV19	TRBJ1-1	TRBD1	CASSIDVTGIQNTEAFF
TRBV2	TRBJ1-5	TRBD1	CASSVTGGQPQHF